The 5 T cell receptor beta chains below all came from one sample that was sequenced in a study of blood T cell repertoires in COVID-19 (dated by TCRdb to the early 2020s). Library construction relied on the immunoSEQ multiplex PCR assay. In TCRdb, the immuneACCESS table is reduced to in-frame sequences with V and J assigned. These tables do not hold every clone; where another copy was compared, an unresolved V gene accounts for under half, and the others remain unexplained. This sample gives about 47,000 clones in total; roughly 83% of them show up just once. More than 2.5% of the sample goes to the ten largest clones. The sequenced sample consisted of peripheral blood. Receptors originate from a man over 45 with acute or convalescent COVID-19.

This rearrangement joins TRBV19 to TRBJ2-7, with 8 positions matching TRBD2. The CDR3 spans 14 residues. The germline CDR1 and CDR2 sequences are LNHDA and SQIVND (reference sequence). With V trimmed by 5 bases and J by 3 bases, 6 bases remained unmatched. The CDR3 reads CASSAGSGNYEQYF. CDR3 nucleotides: TGTGCCAGTAGTGCGGGTAGCGGGAACTACGAGCAGTACTTC.

The rearrangement uses TRBV6-6 and TRBJ2-3; 9 bases align to TRBD1. The germline gives CDR1 MNHNY, CDR2 SVGAGI (reference sequence). The CDR3 totals 17 residues. Unmatched junction bases numbered 9, after V lost 5 bases and J lost 0 bases. CDR3 sequence: CASSPHRGQGSTDTQYF. In nucleotides, the CDR3 is TGTGCCAGCAGTCCACATCGCGGACAGGGGAGCACAGATACGCAGTATTTT.

The gene calls are TRBV3-1 (or the pseudogene TRBV3-2) and TRBJ1-6; TRBD1 aligns across 10 bases. Germline V lookup: CDR1 LGHDT, CDR2 YNNKEL (reference sequence). The J segment lost 8 bases and the V segment lost 2 bases, leaving 9 bases of the junction unmatched. This CDR3 comprises 17 residues. The CDR3 DNA reads TGTGCCAGCAGCCAACCCATCGGACAGGGGGTTGATTCACCCCTCCACTTT. This sequence encodes CASSQPIGQGVDSPLHF.

The chain couples TRBV4-1 to TRBJ2-1; a possible D gene is TRBD2 (6 bases). Trimming cost V 3 bases and J 5 bases, with 11 bases left between them. Germline V lookup: CDR1 MGHRA, CDR2 YSYEKL. The CDR3 runs 14 residues. In DNA form, the CDR3 reads TGCGCCAGCAGCCACGGGGGAATACACAATGAGCAGTTCTTC. Translation gives CASSHGGIHNEQFF.

The chain links TRBV6-6 to TRBJ2-2; 9 bases match TRBD1. Germline CDR1 and CDR2: MNHNY and SVGAGI (reference sequence). The CDR3 has 14 residues. After removal of 2 bases from V and 7 bases from J, the junction contained 2 bases not matched to a gene. In DNA form, the CDR3 reads TGTGCCAGCAGTTACGGGACAGGGAACGGGGAGCTGTTTTTT. It specifies CASSYGTGNGELFF.